Each of the 32 T cell receptor beta chains below was sequenced from the same sample in a study of cytomegalovirus exposure and HLA in healthy donors. 13 Jbeta primers and 60 Vbeta primers were used for the PCR. Repertoires were generated with immunoSEQ multiplex PCR, while TCRdb's copy carries only in-frame clones and drops some. The repertoire consists of 95,000 to 110,000 clones, with around four fifths occurring once and the leading ten covering 7.8%. Sequencing used PBMCs. Receptor source: a man aged 25 to 40 in good health and CMV-seronegative.

This clone was detected only a few times. The chain is built from TRBV6-5 and TRBJ2-1, with D possibly TRBD2 on 6 matching bases. Germline V gene data show CDR1 as MNHEY and CDR2 as SVGAGI. This CDR3 has 14 residues. V lost 0 bases to trimming and J lost 9 bases, with 12 bases between them. CDR3 amino acids: CASSYSGTWREQFF. The CDR3 DNA is TGTGCCAGCAGTTACTCTGGGACTTGGCGTGAGCAGTTCTTC.

This chain links TRBV30 with TRBJ2-5; D may be TRBD2 (7 bases). Trimming removed 2 bases from V and 11 bases from J, with 21 bases in between. This CDR3 has 14 residues. Germline V gives CDR1 GTSNPN, CDR2 SVGIG (reference sequence). The CDR3 bases are TGTGCCTGGAGTACGGGGGCAGCTGGGGGGGAGCAGTACTTC. Translating gives CAWSTGAAGGEQYF.

This clone was counted a single time. The gene calls are TRBV2 and TRBJ2-5, with 10 positions matching TRBD2. Germline loops: CDR1 SNHLY, CDR2 FYNNEI. Trimming removed 4 bases from V and 4 bases from J; junction bases left unmatched: 6. The CDR3 has 15 amino acids. The CDR3 sequence: CASSVSGRAGETQYF. The DNA of the CDR3 is TGTGCCAGCAGTGTGAGCGGGAGGGCCGGAGAGACCCAGTACTTC.

This chain links TRBV27 with TRBJ2-1; a weak D match, TRBD2 (6 bases). V was cut by 8 bases and J by 9 bases, with 20 bases left in between. From germline, CDR1 is MNHEY and CDR2 SMNVEV (reference sequence). This CDR3 is built from 14 residues. The CDR3 is CASRLGGEYGEQFF. CDR3 bases: TGTGCCAGCCGGTTAGGAGGGGAGTACGGTGAGCAGTTCTTC.

This clone was seen a few times. The sample carries other DNA sequences with the same CDR3. The rearrangement links TRBV14 to TRBJ2-1, with D maybe TRBD2 (5 bases). In germline, CDR1 is SGHDN, CDR2 FVKESK. The V end lost 1 base, the J end lost 7 bases, and 5 bases lay between the germline ends. This CDR3 comprises 12 residues. The DNA of the CDR3 is TGTGCCAGCAGCCAAGCGGGGAATGAGCAGTTCTTC. Its protein is CASSQAGNEQFF.

V usage is TRBV6-6 and J usage is TRBJ2-7; D is perhaps TRBD2 (6 bases). With 6 bases removed from V and 0 bases from J, the gap between germline ends came to 12 bases. Looked up from germline, CDR1 is MNHNY and CDR2 is SVGAGI (reference sequence). The CDR3 runs to 14 residues. This CDR3 reads CASRNSGNSYEQYF. CDR3 coding DNA: TGTGCCAGCAGGAATAGCGGAAACTCCTACGAGCAGTACTTC.

The rearrangement joins TRBV9 to TRBJ2-4; 7 positions agree with TRBD1. Germline trimming cut 2 bases from V and 8 bases from J; bases unmatched to any gene: 7. The CDR3 has 14 amino acids. Per the germline V gene, CDR1 is SGDLS and CDR2 is YYNGEE. This CDR3 is CASSVRDSKDIQYF. CDR3 nucleotides: TGTGCCAGCAGCGTCCGGGACAGTAAGGACATTCAGTACTTC. Together with reference TRBV9 and TRBJ2-4, the CDR3 gives the full variable domain: DSGVTQTPKHLITATGQRVTLRCSPRSGDLSVYWYQQSLDQGLQFLIQYYNGEERAKGNILERFSAQQFPDLHSELNLSSLELGDSALYFCASSVRDSKDIQYFGAGTRLSVL.

V and J are TRBV27 and TRBJ2-5; the match to TRBD2 covers 14 bases. The length of the CDR3 is 17 residues. Germline assignment: CDR1 MNHEY and CDR2 SMNVEV (reference sequence). Trimming removed 2 bases from V and 11 bases from J; junction bases left unmatched: 13. CDR3 DNA: TGTGCCAGCAGTTTAACCTTTGGGACTAGCGGGAGCAATGGGCAGTACTTC. Protein: CASSLTFGTSGSNGQYF.

This clone has just a few counts. The J gene is TRBJ1-1, the V gene TRBV27; maybe TRBD1 (6 bases). V was pared by 6 bases and J by 5 bases, with 16 bases between. The CDR3 is 14 residues long. Germline V gene data show CDR1 as MNHEY and CDR2 as SMNVEV (reference sequence). The CDR3 DNA is TGTGCCAGCAGACCGGGACACGGGAGGACTGAAGCTTTCTTT. It yields the protein CASRPGHGRTEAFF.

The CDR3 spells CASSLEAGQGYNEQFF. CDR3 nucleotides: TGTGCCAGCAGCTTGGAAGCCGGACAGGGGTACAATGAGCAGTTCTTC. The chain links TRBV7-6 to TRBJ2-1, with 9 bases lining up with TRBD1. V lost 3 bases, J lost 4 bases, and 7 bases stayed unmatched. There are 16 residues in the CDR3. Germline V gene data show CDR1 as SGHVS and CDR2 as FNYEAQ.

The J gene is TRBJ2-7, the V gene TRBV18; D unclear. In germline, CDR1 is KGHSH, CDR2 LQKENI. V was cut by 3 bases and J by 2 bases, with 11 bases left in between. The CDR3 length is 14 residues. As DNA, the CDR3 is TGTGCCAGCTCACCCGAGACTGGTCCCTACGAGCAGTACTTC. Protein product: CASSPETGPYEQYF.

This chain connects TRBV28 to TRBJ1-3; the match to TRBD1 covers 7 bases. The CDR3 has 17 residues. Trimming cost V 2 bases and J 0 bases; bases outside gene matches: 7. Germline V CDR1 and CDR2: MDHEN, SYDVKM. The CDR3 DNA is TGTGCCAGCAGTTTACGTGTAGGGGGCCTCTCTGGAAACACCATATATTTT. This sequence encodes CASSLRVGGLSGNTIYF.

The genes are TRBV5-4 and TRBJ1-2, with D possibly TRBD1 on 6 matching bases. Germline V lookup: CDR1 SGHNT, CDR2 YYREEE (reference sequence). V lost 2 bases and J lost 0, with 14 bases in between. This CDR3 is built from 16 residues. The CDR3 here is CASSFLVTGSNYGYTF. The CDR3 DNA sequence: TGTGCCAGCAGCTTCCTGGTGACAGGTTCTAACTATGGCTACACCTTC.

This clone was counted at least ten times. This chain links TRBV10-3 with TRBJ2-3; possibly TRBD2 for D (6 bases). The CDR3 contains 12 residues. Germline CDR1 reads ENHRY; CDR2 reads SYGVKD. Trimming shortened V by 7 bases and J by 6 bases, and 11 bases separated the two germline ends. Here the CDR3 DNA reads TGTGCCATCAAAGGGGAGGAGGATACGCAGTATTTT. Encoded protein: CAIKGEEDTQYF.

The genes are TRBV11-2 and TRBJ1-4, with D hard to call. The germline gives CDR1 SGHAT, CDR2 FQNNGV. Between the trimmed V and J ends, which lost 3 bases and 3 bases, there was a span of 14 bases. The CDR3 extends over 16 amino acids. In DNA form, the CDR3 reads TGTGCCAGCAGCTTGCTCATCGGAGTCGCTAATGAAAAACTGTTTTTT. The encoded protein is CASSLLIGVANEKLFF.

J is TRBJ2-3 and V is TRBV9, with TRBD1 matching 7 bases. Trimming took 2 bases from V and 4 from J; bases not matched to a gene: 4. CDR3 length: 14 amino acids. The germline V gene encodes CDR1 SGDLS and CDR2 YYNGEE. The CDR3 loop reads CASSVTGLSDTQYF. In nucleotides, the CDR3 is TGTGCCAGCAGCGTGACAGGGTTATCAGATACGCAGTATTTT.

The V gene is TRBV11-1, the J gene TRBJ2-6, with 7 bases that match TRBD1. Trimming cost V 5 bases and J 2 bases; bases outside gene matches: 9. This CDR3 is built from 17 residues. Germline V lookup: CDR1 SGHAT, CDR2 FQDESV (reference sequence). In nucleotides, the CDR3 is TGTGCCAGCAGCCTCAGCTTGGGGACAGCTGGGGCCAACGTCCTGACTTTC. Its translation is CASSLSLGTAGANVLTF.

The V and J genes are TRBV9 and TRBJ2-3; D is ambiguous. V lost 0 bases, J lost 0 bases, and 8 bases lay in between. The length of the CDR3 is 15 residues. From germline, CDR1 is SGDLS and CDR2 YYNGEE. The CDR3 sequence is CASSVATSSTDTQYF. CDR3 coding DNA: TGTGCCAGCAGCGTAGCAACGAGCAGCACAGATACGCAGTATTTT.

This clone has just one count. This sequence joins TRBV2 and TRBJ2-7; tentatively, D is TRBD1 (6 bases). CDR1 is SNHLY and CDR2 is FYNNEI in the germline V gene. Trimming removed 7 bases at V and 6 bases at J, with 16 bases between. This CDR3 spans 13 amino acids. This chain's CDR3 is CASMAGVMSEQYF. CDR3 in DNA: TGTGCCAGCATGGCAGGGGTGATGAGCGAGCAGTACTTC.

The chain uses TRBV7-9 and TRBJ1-2; D unresolved. CDR1 SEHNR and CDR2 FQNEAQ come from the germline V gene (reference sequence). The V end lost 1 base, the J end lost 1 base, and 10 bases lay between the germline ends. The CDR3 is 15 amino acids. The CDR3 region is CASSLGGPINYGYTF. The CDR3, as DNA: TGTGCCAGCAGCTTAGGAGGTCCCATTAACTATGGCTACACCTTC.

This sequence joins TRBV9 and TRBJ1-4, with TRBD1 matching 7 bases. The CDR3 contains 16 residues. V dropped 4 bases and J dropped 4; count of bases not matched to a gene: 10. The germline gives CDR1 SGDLS, CDR2 YYNGEE. The CDR3 DNA reads as TGTGCCAGCAGCCCCCAAGACAGGGCCCTTAATGAAAAACTGTTTTTT. Translation gives CASSPQDRALNEKLFF.

CDR3 DNA sequence: TGTGCCAGCAGCTTGGGGGGGCGGGCTACAGATACGCAGTATTTT. Protein product: CASSLGGRATDTQYF. J is TRBJ2-3 and V is TRBV7-6, with D tentatively TRBD2 (7 bases). Trimming removed 3 bases from V and 3 bases from J, with 13 bases in between. The CDR3 contains 15 residues. CDR1 is SGHVS, CDR2 FNYEAQ, per germline.

This clone was observed a handful of times. V and J are TRBV28 and TRBJ2-5, with 13 bases that match TRBD2. The CDR3 totals 16 residues. Trimming at V came to 5 bases and at J to 6 bases, leaving 9 bases not matched to a gene. Germline loops: CDR1 MDHEN, CDR2 SYDVKM. The CDR3 sequence is CASSTWTSGSSKTQYF. The DNA of the CDR3 is TGTGCCAGCAGTACTTGGACTAGCGGGAGTTCGAAGACCCAGTACTTC.

J is TRBJ1-4 and V is TRBV30, with a tentative D call TRBD1 (5 bases). CDR3 length: 16 residues. Germline V CDR1 and CDR2: GTSNPN, SVGIG (reference sequence). Deletions cut 2 bases from V and 0 bases from J, with 13 bases between. The CDR3 protein is CAWSRDPRATNEKLFF. The CDR3 DNA reads as TGTGCCTGGAGTCGTGATCCCAGGGCAACTAATGAAAAACTGTTTTTT.

The chain carries TRBV5-1 and TRBJ2-7; D perhaps matches TRBD1 (6 bases). The germline V gene has CDR1 SGHRS and CDR2 YFSETQ. This CDR3 has 15 residues. V gave up 5 bases and J gave up 2 bases, with 17 bases separating them. CDR3 loop: CASSFPGTQTYEQYF. The CDR3 DNA reads TGCGCCAGCAGTTTTCCCGGGACACAAACCTACGAGCAGTACTTC. The full variable domain, with the rest looked up from reference TRBV5-1 and TRBJ2-7, is KAGVTQTPRYLIKTRGQQVTLSCSPISGHRSVSWYQQTPGQGLQFLFEYFSETQRNKGNFPGRFSGRQFSNSRSEMNVSTLELGDSALYLCASSFPGTQTYEQYFGPGTRLTVT.

This clone was seen only a few times. The J gene is TRBJ1-2, the V gene TRBV29-1; 7 bases map to TRBD1. The J segment lost 7 bases and the V segment lost 4 bases, leaving 6 bases of the junction unmatched. Germline CDR1 is SQVTM and CDR2 is ANQGSEA. This CDR3 region has 12 residues. CDR3 coding DNA: TGCAGCGTTGTAACAGGGGCTCCTGGCTACACCTTC. This translates into CSVVTGAPGYTF.

In its sample, this clone was seen a few times. The chain recombines TRBV4-1 with TRBJ2-2, with 9 positions matching TRBD1. Germline loops: CDR1 MGHRA, CDR2 YSYEKL. The CDR3 sequence is 15 residues long. V dropped 4 bases and J dropped 3; count of bases not matched to a gene: 3. CDR3 DNA: TGCGCCAGCAGCCGCGGACAGGGGTACACCGGGGAGCTGTTTTTT. Protein sequence: CASSRGQGYTGELFF.

The chain links TRBV28 to TRBJ2-7, with D maybe TRBD1 (5 bases). This CDR3 has 15 amino acids. Germline V gene data show CDR1 as MDHEN and CDR2 as SYDVKM. The V and J ends lost 2 bases and 2 bases respectively, with 13 bases between them. CDR3 in amino acids: CASSLRGDRPYEQYF. In nucleotides, the CDR3 is TGTGCCAGCAGTTTACGTGGAGACAGACCCTACGAGCAGTACTTC.

This rearrangement joins TRBV4-1 to TRBJ2-7; 11 nucleotides align to TRBD2. The CDR3 sequence is 15 residues long. V dropped 4 bases and J dropped 7; count of bases not matched to a gene: 9. Germline V lookup: CDR1 MGHRA, CDR2 YSYEKL. The CDR3 nucleotides read TGCGCCAGCAGCCCCCTAGCGGGAGGCCTCTTGGAGCAGTACTTC. Residues: CASSPLAGGLLEQYF.

The chain carries TRBV5-4 and TRBJ2-1; 12 bases map to TRBD2. Germline V gene data show CDR1 as SGHNT and CDR2 as YYREEE (reference sequence). The CDR3 extends over 16 amino acids. With 4 bases clipped from V and 3 bases from J, the junction kept 5 bases outside the gene matches. CDR3 loop: CASSLPTSGSYNEQFF. CDR3 nucleotides: TGTGCCAGCAGCCTCCCGACTAGCGGGAGCTACAATGAGCAGTTCTTC.

V is TRBV5-6 and J is TRBJ2-3; unclear D gene. Germline-derived CDR1 and CDR2 are SGHDT and YYEEEE. The CDR3 loop spans 15 amino acids. V was trimmed by 0 bases and J by 0 bases, leaving 8 bases between them. The CDR3 reads CASSLVAGSTDTQYF. DNA for the CDR3: TGTGCCAGCAGCTTGGTCGCAGGAAGCACAGATACGCAGTATTTT.

This chain links TRBV28 with TRBJ2-6; a weak D match, TRBD1 (5 bases). Germline V gene data show CDR1 as MDHEN and CDR2 as SYDVKM. The V gene lost 5 bases and the J gene lost 3 bases, with 20 bases spanning the gap. The CDR3 totals 18 residues. CDR3 region: CASSSPRVTAVGANVLTF. DNA for the CDR3: TGTGCCAGCAGTAGCCCCAGGGTTACGGCGGTTGGGGCCAACGTCCTGACTTTC.